Described below is a single T cell receptor beta chain sequence and its context. This clone was counted a few times. Its antigen has not been determined. No base quality values were provided; no much bigger clone lies one nucleotide off. The record originates from a study of cytomegalovirus exposure and HLA in healthy donors (dated by TCRdb to about 2017). Some background on the complete study: According to an earlier analysis of a few hundred of the donors, about 190 million T cells yielded 117 million unique TCR beta sequences and approximately 300 Gb of sequence data. Approximately 300 gigabases of sequencing data and approximately 92 million unique TCR sequences made up an early release that covered several hundred HLA-typed donors. Among the roughly 430 genotyped donors, around 81% belonged to the genetic ancestry cluster associated with self-reported Caucasian donors. The study was designed to test whether signatures of past pathogen exposure could be identified by cataloging public T cell receptors. Using immunosequencing, the study profiled T cell repertoires from around 670 subjects and related those repertoires to cytomegalovirus serostatus. In addition to the first cohort of about 650 subjects, a separate validation cohort of 120 different subjects was used. High-throughput TCR immunosequencing, statistical association of individual TCRs with disease status, and machine learning were combined to predict cytomegalovirus infection status. A later analysis re-analyzed previously published TCR beta repertoires from 650 to 800 donors and added high-resolution HLA genotyping to study TCR occurrence patterns. Rather than drawing on any new phenotypic data, the later analysis identified candidate immune exposures from TCR beta sequences and the way those sequences occurred across donors. To decide whether each TCR beta V gene segment behaved as functional or pseudogenic, an earlier analysis of nearly 600 of the donors relied on high-throughput TCR beta sequencing. Donor age, sex, ethnicity and CMV serostatus were compiled alongside the repertoire data. A later genetic analysis used genome-wide SNP genotypes for about 65% of the 666 donors, treating that subset as a discovery cohort. Every repertoire in the discovery cohort had been generated on one and the same sequencing platform. Class I and class II HLA loci were covered by the typing at four-digit resolution. Typing coverage differed by locus: A, B, C, DRB1 and DQB1 were typed in roughly 629-630 donors, DQA1 in roughly 510, DPA1 in some 570, and DPB1 in just under 490. Because of strong linkage in the cohort, roughly five DR-DQ haplotypes were treated as single units for association and clustering. Across about 380 genotyped donors of the cohort, an average of approximately 240,000 unique TCR beta nucleotide sequences per donor were sequenced, and roughly 18% of those sequences were non-productive.

The CDR3 covers 17 residues, taking in both the cysteine and the phenylalanine. Only CDR3 DNA remains: 51 bases, in frame from the first base. Here V drops 3 bases and J drops 3 bases, and the junction holds 15 bases not matched to any gene. Sequences SGDLS (CDR1) and YYNGEE (CDR2) are obtained from the germline V gene. On the study overall, not on this receptor specifically: The authors suggested that the approach could potentially be extended to other disease states and immunological phenotypes. An earlier analysis of 587 of the donors showed that most TCR beta V segments appeared in productive rearrangements either about 87% or about 30% of the time, which broadly matched IMGT annotations. In the study, around 150 TCR beta chains were listed as associated with cytomegalovirus. A later analysis reported that several top co-occurrence clusters appeared linked to parvovirus B19, influenza, CMV and Epstein-Barr virus. In vitro tests confirmed that a few of the cytomegalovirus-associated TCR beta chains recognize cytomegalovirus antigens. The 87-base-pair reads could not distinguish some IMGT-functional V segments, including TRBV6-2 and TRBV6-3, so those segments were excluded. The cohort was sequenced for TCR beta chains only, and without alpha or paired-chain data the features that could be detected were limited. About 15 rarely observed V segments, including chromosome 9 orphons, were excluded from the earlier analysis of just under 600 of the donors because counts were too low. In a later analysis, most CMV-associated TCR beta chains were found to appear HLA-restricted, with HLA associations seemingly driven largely by CMV exposure. CMV serostatus was the only immune exposure information available for the cohort. The classifier was reported to diagnose cytomegalovirus status with high specificity and sensitivity in both the original cohort and the validation cohort. The sequencing pipeline was judged likely to have produced a cluster of highly shared sequence variants as a technical artifact. In a later analysis, TCR association rates were found to vary across HLA loci, with the most associated TCRs seen for DRB1 alleles and the fewest for HLA-C alleles. Presence/absence analyses assumed roughly uniform sequencing depth across donors, an assumption that may not hold. Most TCR sequences were seen in very few donors, while some public TCRs were found in many individuals. Specific HLA alleles were associated with 15,000 to 20,000 TCR beta sequences at a false discovery rate of 0.05 in a later analysis. When HLA alleles, especially DR and DQ, strongly co-occurred, TCR associations were difficult to assign to individual alleles. Because HLA typing was missing for some donors at each locus, association tests included only the typed subset. A later analysis found that HLA-associated TCR beta chains were more clonally expanded and had lower generation probabilities than equally common non-associated chains. Compared with the approximately 600-donor mean, donors in an Asian-associated ancestry cluster had fewer N-insertions in productive TCRs, according to a later genetic analysis. A further reported finding was that TCR beta sequences accurately predicted the HLA-A and HLA-B alleles for most subjects in the first cohort. V-gene and J-gene trimming of TCR beta chains was associated with a missense DCLRE1C variant in a later genetic analysis, and the association was replicated in an independent cohort. Linkage disequilibrium might explain the correlated functional status among segregating V segments, but an unknown experimental factor could not be ruled out.

The cohort consisted of 650 to 700 healthy bone marrow donors. At the time of sampling, all cohort members were nominally healthy, though unrecorded immune exposures were likely present. The donor was CMV seropositive and was included in the group of 290 or so seropositive cohort members. Each donor provided a peripheral blood sample, and peripheral blood mononuclear cells were used for TCR beta sequencing. The Qiagen DNeasy Blood Extraction Kit was used to extract genomic DNA from the blood cell samples. Receptor amplification or capture employed the immunoSEQ multiplex PCR assay. For the multiplex PCR, a mixture combining 60 forward primers for TCR Vbeta segments and 13 reverse primers for TCR Jbeta segments was used. Amplification of the CDR3 region of rearranged TCR beta genes was performed with a multiplex PCR assay on genomic DNA. The Illumina HiSeq System was used to sequence the amplified TCR beta libraries as 87-base-pair reads. The paper's data handling went like this. A later analysis tallied around 82 million unique TCR beta chains across the roughly 610 repertoires, and about 10 million of those chains were shared by two or more donors. Raw reads were error-corrected and collapsed into unique sequences with a nearest-neighbor algorithm that merged closely related sequences to remove PCR and sequencing errors. Alignment of CDR3 sequences to IMGT reference sequences was used to assign V, D and J gene segments. For a sequence to be retained, a match of at least six nucleotides was required to both a V gene segment and a J gene segment. Rearrangements were called productive when the CDR3 lacked stop codons and stayed in frame with V and J; all others were non-productive. CDR3 was defined according to IMGT convention as the region running from the second conserved V-encoded cysteine to the conserved J-encoded phenylalanine. The earlier analysis of 450 to 750 of the donors excluded any sequence lacking an unambiguous match to a single V gene segment. In an earlier analysis of 450 to 700 of the donors, V segments were called functional above 56.7% productive rearrangements and were called segregating when the between-donor standard deviation exceeded 5%. To diagnose cytomegalovirus status from the catalog of TCR beta chain sequences, a statistical classification framework was built. A later analysis assigned V and J genes by comparing TCR nucleotide sequences with IMGT/GENE-DB human TR gene sequences. The TCRdist pipeline was used in a later analysis to assign CDR3 sequences and most-parsimonious VDJ recombination scenarios. A later analysis defined each TCR beta chain by its CDR3 amino acid sequence plus V-gene family, and excluded reads lacking a unique V-gene family. In a later analysis, 450 to 600 highly shared, low-generation-probability nucleotide sequences were removed to address suspected cross-contamination and a sequencing artifact. In a later analysis, a clonal expansion index for each public chain was calculated from normalized within-repertoire ranks of inferred template counts. Generation probabilities in a later analysis came from a VDJ recombination model fitted to out-of-frame rearrangements, and those results were checked against IGoR. A later analysis scored TCR-TCR, TCR-HLA and TCR-CMV co-occurrence with hypergeometric tests, applying a repertoire-size bias correction to TCR pairs. In a later analysis, false discovery rates were estimated by permuting HLA or CMV assignments 20 times. In a later analysis, co-occurring TCRs were grouped with DBSCAN, and TCRdist sequence similarity was added when clustering was performed within HLA-allele-positive subsets. Co-occurrence clustering excluded repertoires with fewer than 30,000 or more than 120,000 public chains, plus five with anomalous nucleotide sharing. Not all clones reach the TCRdb copy of this immuneACCESS table, which keeps in-frame sequences only. Checked studies attribute under half of the gap to unresolved V genes and leave the rest unexplained. Clone size and the V and J calls come from that table; the DNA yielded D and trimming. This sample gives 110,000 to 150,000 clones in total; roughly four fifths of them show up just once. Jointly, the top ten make up 4% to 5% of the sample.

The sequence derives from a man aged 40-49 years in good health and CMV-seropositive. Sequencing was performed on PBMCs. The chain joins TRBV9 to TRBJ2-7; 7 of the junction bases match TRBD2. The CDR3 reads CASSAAGGGRELYEQYF. The nucleotides read TGTGCCAGCAGCGCAGCTGGGGGGGGGAGGGAACTCTACGAGCAGTACTTC.